Listed below are T cell receptor beta chains from one sample, sequenced in a study of OX40 agonist ivuxolimab in advanced cancers. The method was immunoSEQ multiplex PCR; TCRdb's version includes in-frame clones alone and lacks a portion of them. The table records about 61,000 clones, around 83% of them present only once. Sequencing was performed on CD4+ or CD8+ T cells sorted from blood, taken in a trial of the OX40 agonist ivuxolimab. These receptor sequences come from an adult with an advanced solid tumor such as melanoma, head and neck, liver or kidney cancer. CDR3s include the opening cysteine and the closing phenylalanine or tryptophan. D genes are given only for firm matches. The size entry is marked missing in some rows and otherwise reads once, few, many or a size class.

TRBV5-1,15,.,.,TRBJ2-5,TGCGCCAGCAGCTTGGAATCGAGGGCGGGAGAGACCCAGTACTTC,CASSLESRAGETQYF
TRBV11-3,15,.,.,TRBJ2-6,TGTGCCAGCGGTGGAGGACTCTCTGGGGCCAACGTCCTGACTTTC,CASGGGLSGANVLTF
TRBV6-5,16,.,.,TRBJ1-1,TGTGCCAGCAGTTACTCGGGAGGGGTGACGAACACTGAAGCTTTCTTT,CASSYSGGVTNTEAFF
TRBV19,15,.,TRBD1,TRBJ2-3,TGTGCCAGTAGTTCGGACAGGGGGCATACAGATACGCAGTATTTT,CASSSDRGHTDTQYF
TRBV4-1,14,.,.,TRBJ1-1,TGCGCCAGCAGCCAAGAAGGGGGAAGCGCTGAAGCTTTCTTT,CASSQEGGSAEAFF
TRBV6-6,16,.,.,TRBJ2-1,TGTGCCAGCAGTCCCTTTGCGGGGGCCACATACAATGAGCAGTTCTTC,CASSPFAGATYNEQFF
TRBV6-6,14,.,.,TRBJ2-7,TGTGCCAGCAGTTCAGTCCAGAGGGACTACGAGCAGTACTTC,CASSSVQRDYEQYF
TRBV27,15,.,TRBD1,TRBJ2-5,TGTGCCAGCAGTGGGACAGGCTCTTGGGGAGAGACCCAGTACTTC,CASSGTGSWGETQYF
TRBV30,15,.,TRBD1,TRBJ1-5,TGTGCCTGGAGGCGCGCGGACAGGGAGGCCCAGCCCCAGCATTTT,CAWRRADREAQPQHF
TRBV11-2,13,once,.,TRBJ1-2,TGTGCCAGCAGTGATGCAGAGAACTATGGCTACACCTTC,CASSDAENYGYTF
TRBV28,12,few,.,TRBJ1-1,TGTGCCAGCAGTTTGGTTGCAGGGGCAACTTTCTTT,CASSLVAGATFF
TRBV6-5,15,few,.,TRBJ1-3,TGTGCCAGCAGTCTCGACGGTTACTCTGGAAACACCATATATTTT,CASSLDGYSGNTIYF
TRBV30,12,.,.,TRBJ1-6,TGTGCCTGGACCTTCTATAATTCACCCCTCCACTTT,CAWTFYNSPLHF
TRBV7-8,16,.,.,TRBJ2-3,TGTGCCAGCAGCTTAGTGGGTCAGGGGAACACAGATACGCAGTATTTT,CASSLVGQGNTDTQYF
TRBV5-1,14,.,TRBD1,TRBJ2-7,TGCGCCAGCAGCTCTGGGACAGGTCTAAACGAGCAGTACTTC,CASSSGTGLNEQYF
TRBV6-1,15,.,.,TRBJ2-4,TGTGCCAGCAGTGAATCACAGGGTACCAAAAACATTCAGTACTTC,CASSESQGTKNIQYF
TRBV5-1,13,.,TRBD1,TRBJ2-7,TGCGCCAGCAGTCCGACAGGGGGCTACGAGCAGTACTTC,CASSPTGGYEQYF
TRBV7-8,14,few,.,TRBJ2-7,TGTGCCAGCAGCTTAAGTAACGGGGGCTACGAGCAGTACTTC,CASSLSNGGYEQYF
TRBV19,15,.,.,TRBJ1-1,TGTGCCAGTAGTACGGTGGACAGCGGGGGCACTGAAGCTTTCTTT,CASSTVDSGGTEAFF
TRBV5-1,15,.,TRBD1,TRBJ1-2,TGCGCCAGCAGCTCAACCGGGACAGGGGCGCGAGGCTACACCTTC,CASSSTGTGARGYTF
TRBV7-9,15,.,TRBD1,TRBJ1-2,TGTGCCAGCAGCTTAAGTAGACAGGGGAACTATGGCTACACCTTC,CASSLSRQGNYGYTF
TRBV7-9,15,once,TRBD1,TRBJ1-1,TGTGCCAGCAGCGGGGGACAGGCGACGAACACTGAAGCTTTCTTT,CASSGGQATNTEAFF
TRBV29-1,13,.,TRBD1,TRBJ2-7,TGCAGCGAAACCCCGACAGGGGGGTACGAGCAGTACTTC,CSETPTGGYEQYF
TRBV13,14,.,.,TRBJ1-3,TGTGCCAGCAGCTTAGGGTACTCTGGAAACACCATATATTTT,CASSLGYSGNTIYF
TRBV7-6,15,.,TRBD1,TRBJ1-6,TGTGCCAGCAGCGCAGGTTCAGGGGGGAATTCACCCCTCCACTTT,CASSAGSGGNSPLHF
TRBV6-6,15,.,.,TRBJ2-7,TGTGCCAGCAGTTACAGCCGGGACTTGGGGAACGAGCAGTACTTC,CASSYSRDLGNEQYF
TRBV5-1,15,.,.,TRBJ2-1,TGCGCCAGCAGCCCGGCCCGGGGCTCCTACAATGAGCAGTTCTTC,CASSPARGSYNEQFF
TRBV28,16,few,.,TRBJ2-5,TGTGCCAGCAGTTTCCCCCCGACTACCCTCCAAGAGACCCAGTACTTC,CASSFPPTTLQETQYF
TRBV4-1,17,.,.,TRBJ2-7,TGCGCCAGCAGCCAAAGAACCCAGAGGACTAACTCCTACGAGCAGTACTTC,CASSQRTQRTNSYEQYF
TRBV6-5,16,.,.,TRBJ2-3,TGTGCCAGCAGTTACTCGGGTAGGGCTAGCACAGATACGCAGTATTTT,CASSYSGRASTDTQYF
TRBV28,14,.,.,TRBJ2-7,TGTGCCAGCAGCCCGCCCCGACAAGCCTACGAGCAGTACTTC,CASSPPRQAYEQYF
TRBV27,13,.,.,TRBJ2-2,TGTGCCAGCAGGACGACGAACACCGGGGAGCTGTTTTTT,CASRTTNTGELFF
TRBV11-3,15,.,.,TRBJ1-1,TGTGCCAGCAGCCGAGGGGGGTTGATGGAAACTGAAGCTTTCTTT,CASSRGGLMETEAFF
TRBV11-3,14,.,.,TRBJ1-1,TGTGCCAGCGGGCGGACAGTCATGAACACTGAAGCTTTCTTT,CASGRTVMNTEAFF
TRBV5-8,10,.,.,TRBJ1-2,TGTGCCAGCGGGAACTATGGCTACACCTTC,CASGNYGYTF
TRBV28,16,.,.,TRBJ1-2,TGTGCCAGCAGTTCCACTGGACACCCGGGGGTCGGTGGCTACACCTTC,CASSSTGHPGVGGYTF
TRBV5-4,16,.,TRBD1,TRBJ2-7,TGTGCCAGCAGCTTGGCGGCGACAGGGGGGATCGGCGAGCAGTACTTC,CASSLAATGGIGEQYF
TRBV7-9,14,few,.,TRBJ2-1,TGTGCCAGCAGCCGCGGACAGCTCGGCAATGAGCAGTTCTTC,CASSRGQLGNEQFF
TRBV30,16,.,.,TRBJ1-5,TGTGCCTGGAGTGTACGGCCCGGGACCGGCCCAGCAGCCCAGCATTTT,CAWSVRPGTGPAAQHF
TRBV9,15,few,.,TRBJ2-3,TGTGCCAGCAGCGTGCAGGTTACTCCTGGGGATACGCAGTATTTT,CASSVQVTPGDTQYF